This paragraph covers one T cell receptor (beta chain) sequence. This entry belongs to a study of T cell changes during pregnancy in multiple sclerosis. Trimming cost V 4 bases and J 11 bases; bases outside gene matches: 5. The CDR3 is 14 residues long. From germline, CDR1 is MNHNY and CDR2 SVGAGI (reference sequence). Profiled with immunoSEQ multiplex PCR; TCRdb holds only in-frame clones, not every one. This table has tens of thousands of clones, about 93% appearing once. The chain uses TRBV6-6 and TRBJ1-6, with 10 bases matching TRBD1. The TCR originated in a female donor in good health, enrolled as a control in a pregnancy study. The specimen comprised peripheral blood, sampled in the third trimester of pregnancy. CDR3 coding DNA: TGTGCCAGCAGTTTACCGGGACAGGGGACACCCCTCCACTTT. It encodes CASSLPGQGTPLHF.